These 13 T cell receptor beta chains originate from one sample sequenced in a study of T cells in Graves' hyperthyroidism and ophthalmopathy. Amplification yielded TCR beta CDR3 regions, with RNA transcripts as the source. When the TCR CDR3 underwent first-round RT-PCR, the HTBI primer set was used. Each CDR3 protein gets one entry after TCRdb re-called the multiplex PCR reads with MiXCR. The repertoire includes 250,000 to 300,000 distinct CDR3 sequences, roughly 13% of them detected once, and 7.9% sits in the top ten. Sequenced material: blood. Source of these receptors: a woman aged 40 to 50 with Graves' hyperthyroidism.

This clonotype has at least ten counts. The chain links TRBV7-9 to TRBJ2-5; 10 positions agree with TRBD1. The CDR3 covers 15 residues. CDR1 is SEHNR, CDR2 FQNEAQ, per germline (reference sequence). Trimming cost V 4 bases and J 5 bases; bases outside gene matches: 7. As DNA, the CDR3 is TGTGCCAGCAGCTCGGGACAGGGGCAGGGGGAGACCCAGTACTTC. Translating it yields CASSSGQGQGETQYF.

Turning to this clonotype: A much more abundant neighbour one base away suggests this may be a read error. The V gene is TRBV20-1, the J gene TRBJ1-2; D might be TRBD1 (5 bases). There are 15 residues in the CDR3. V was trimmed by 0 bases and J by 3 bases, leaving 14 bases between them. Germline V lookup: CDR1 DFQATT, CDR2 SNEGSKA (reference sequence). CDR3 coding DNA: TGCAGTGCTAGAGATCGGTGGGGCGCGGACTATGGCTACACCTTC. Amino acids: CSARDRWGADYGYTF.

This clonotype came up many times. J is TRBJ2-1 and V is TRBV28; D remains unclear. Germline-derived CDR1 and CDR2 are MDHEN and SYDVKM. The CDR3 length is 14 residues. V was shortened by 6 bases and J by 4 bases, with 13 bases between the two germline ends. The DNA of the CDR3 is TGTGCCAGCAGCCGCCTCCAGATTTACAATGAGCAGTTCTTC. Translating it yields CASSRLQIYNEQFF.

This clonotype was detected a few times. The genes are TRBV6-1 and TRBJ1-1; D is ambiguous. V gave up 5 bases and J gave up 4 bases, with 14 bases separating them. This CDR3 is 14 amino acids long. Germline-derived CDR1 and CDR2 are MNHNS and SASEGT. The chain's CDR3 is CASSMGVGFTEAFF. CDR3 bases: TGTGCCAGCAGTATGGGAGTCGGTTTCACTGAAGCTTTCTTT.

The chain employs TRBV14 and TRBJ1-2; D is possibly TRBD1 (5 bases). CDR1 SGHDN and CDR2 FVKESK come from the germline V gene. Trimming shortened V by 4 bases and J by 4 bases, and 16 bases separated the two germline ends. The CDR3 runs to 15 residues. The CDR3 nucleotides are TGTGCCAGCAGCCGCCCAGGGATCGGGGGCTATGGCTACACCTTC. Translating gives CASSRPGIGGYGYTF. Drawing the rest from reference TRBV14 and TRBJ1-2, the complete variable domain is EAGVTQFPSHSVIEKGQTVTLRCDPISGHDNLYWYRRVMGKEIKFLLHFVKESKQDESGMPNNRFLAERTGGTYSTLKVQPAELEDSGVYFCASSRPGIGGYGYTFGSGTRLTVV.

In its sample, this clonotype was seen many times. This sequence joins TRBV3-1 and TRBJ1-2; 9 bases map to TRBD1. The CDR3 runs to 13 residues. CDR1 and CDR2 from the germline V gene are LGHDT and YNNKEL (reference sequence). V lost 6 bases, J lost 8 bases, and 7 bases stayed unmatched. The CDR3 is CASRRTGVEGYTF. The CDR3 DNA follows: TGTGCCAGCAGACGGACAGGGGTGGAAGGCTACACCTTC.

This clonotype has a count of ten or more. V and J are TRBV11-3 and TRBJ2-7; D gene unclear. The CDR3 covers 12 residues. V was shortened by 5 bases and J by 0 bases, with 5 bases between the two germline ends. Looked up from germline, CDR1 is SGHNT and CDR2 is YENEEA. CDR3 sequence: CASSGTSYEQYF. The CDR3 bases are TGTGCCAGCAGCGGCACCTCCTACGAGCAGTACTTC.

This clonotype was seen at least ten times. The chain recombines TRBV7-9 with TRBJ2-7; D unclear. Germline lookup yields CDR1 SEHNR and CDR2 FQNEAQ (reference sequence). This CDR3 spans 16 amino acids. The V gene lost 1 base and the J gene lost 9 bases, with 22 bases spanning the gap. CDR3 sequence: CASSLVSGTDLVSQYF. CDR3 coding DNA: TGTGCCAGCAGCTTAGTATCCGGAACTGATCTCGTTTCGCAGTACTTC.

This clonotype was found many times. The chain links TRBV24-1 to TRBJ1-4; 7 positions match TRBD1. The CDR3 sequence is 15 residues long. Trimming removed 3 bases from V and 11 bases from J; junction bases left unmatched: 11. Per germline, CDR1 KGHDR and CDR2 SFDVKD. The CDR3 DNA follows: TGTGCCACCAGTGATCGGGACAGTAGACTCGGGAAACTGTTTTTT. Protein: CATSDRDSRLGKLFF.

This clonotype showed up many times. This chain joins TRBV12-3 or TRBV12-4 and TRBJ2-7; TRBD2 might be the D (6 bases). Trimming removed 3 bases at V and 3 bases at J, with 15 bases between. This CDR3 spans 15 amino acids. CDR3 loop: CASSFKGGSNYEQYF. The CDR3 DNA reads TGTGCCAGCAGTTTTAAAGGAGGGAGCAACTACGAGCAGTACTTC.

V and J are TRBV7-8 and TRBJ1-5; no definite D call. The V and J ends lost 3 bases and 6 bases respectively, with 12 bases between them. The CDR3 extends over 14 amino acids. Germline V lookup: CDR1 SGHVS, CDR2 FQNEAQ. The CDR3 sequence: CASSLRAAGQPQHF. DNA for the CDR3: TGTGCCAGCAGCTTGCGGGCCGCTGGTCAGCCCCAGCATTTT.

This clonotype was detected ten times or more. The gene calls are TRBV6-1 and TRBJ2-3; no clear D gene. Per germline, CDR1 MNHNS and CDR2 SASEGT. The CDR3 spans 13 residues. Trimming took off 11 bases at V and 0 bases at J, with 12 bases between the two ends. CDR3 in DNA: TGTGCCTTGAGAGTCGAGAGCACAGATACGCAGTATTTT. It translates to CALRVESTDTQYF.

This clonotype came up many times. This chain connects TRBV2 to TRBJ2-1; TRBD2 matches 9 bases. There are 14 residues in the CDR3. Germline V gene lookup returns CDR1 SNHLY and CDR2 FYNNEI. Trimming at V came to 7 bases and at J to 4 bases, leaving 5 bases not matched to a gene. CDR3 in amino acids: CASNIAGVYNEQFF. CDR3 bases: TGTGCCAGCAACATAGCGGGAGTGTACAATGAGCAGTTCTTC. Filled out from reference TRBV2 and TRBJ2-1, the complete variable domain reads EPEVTQTPSHQVTQMGQEVILRCVPISNHLYFYWYRQILGQKVEFLVSFYNNEISEKSEIFDDQFSVERPDGSNFTLKIRSTKLEDSAMYFCASNIAGVYNEQFFGPGTRLTVL.